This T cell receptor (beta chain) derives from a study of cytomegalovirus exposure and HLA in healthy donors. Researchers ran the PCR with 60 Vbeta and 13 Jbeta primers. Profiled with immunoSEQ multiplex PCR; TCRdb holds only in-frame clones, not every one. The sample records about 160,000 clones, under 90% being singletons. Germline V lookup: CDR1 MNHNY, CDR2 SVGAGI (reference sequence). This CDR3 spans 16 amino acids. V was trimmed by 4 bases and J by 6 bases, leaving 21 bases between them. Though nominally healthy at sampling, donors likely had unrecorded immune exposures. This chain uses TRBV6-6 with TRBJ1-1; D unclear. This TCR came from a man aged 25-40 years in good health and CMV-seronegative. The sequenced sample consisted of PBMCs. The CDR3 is CASSFPPGPPAPEAFF. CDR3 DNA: TGTGCCAGCAGTTTTCCCCCGGGTCCGCCCGCCCCTGAAGCTTTCTTT.